The sequence of this T cell receptor beta chain was determined in a study of blood T cell repertoires in COVID-19. Whole-study context: T cells, B-cell-depleted T cells, or PBMCs provided the cDNA or gDNA that served as material.

Only in-frame clones appear in the TCRdb table, and some are missing; sequencing was by immunoSEQ multiplex PCR. The sample lists around 11,000 clones; roughly 87% were seen once. The count of this clone is one. CDR1 is SEHNR, CDR2 FQNEAQ, per germline (reference sequence). The CDR3 has 14 amino acids. J lost 4 bases, V lost 5 bases, and 0 bases had no gene match. The rearrangement links TRBV7-9 to TRBJ2-5, with 14 bases lining up with TRBD2. The receptor's source is a man aged 25-45 years with active or convalescent COVID-19. Sample: peripheral blood. The CDR3: CASSGTSGGETQYF. CDR3 nucleotide sequence: TGTGCCAGCAGCGGGACTAGCGGGGGAGAGACCCAGTACTTC.